This T cell receptor (beta chain) was found in a study of T cells in Graves' hyperthyroidism and ophthalmopathy. Overall study results and limits: Blood held most thyroid clonotypes expanded above 0.001 frequency. It was a median 6.5 months before onset that the model predicted ophthalmopathy.

Isolation of PBMCs was performed on about 10 ml fresh peripheral blood. This clonotype was observed many times. Its antigen is as yet unknown. Amplification targeted TCR beta CDR3 regions from RNA transcripts. First-round RT-PCR of the TCR CDR3 relied on the HTBI primer set. From the multiplex PCR reads, TCRdb called clonotypes with MiXCR, one entry per CDR3 protein. The data contain about 360,000 distinct CDR3 sequences, roughly 14% of them singletons. Germline V CDR1 and CDR2: LGHDT, YNNKEL (reference sequence). V lost 1 base and J lost 5, with 11 bases in between. This CDR3 is 14 amino acids long. The specimen sequenced was blood. The V call is TRBV3-1, the J call TRBJ1-2, with D unclear. The TCR comes from a man aged 25 to 40 with Graves' hyperthyroidism that later progressed to Graves' ophthalmopathy. The CDR3 protein is CASSQGEGWYGYTF. The CDR3 coding sequence is TGTGCCAGCAGCCAAGGGGAGGGATGGTATGGCTACACCTTC.